This T cell receptor beta chain originates from a study of shared clonotypes between healthy human individuals. Study background: Participating donors consisted of a couple of women and a few men aged 18 to 49.

Researchers ran the assay at a deep level. The method was immunoSEQ multiplex PCR; TCRdb's version includes in-frame clones alone and lacks a portion of them. The sample lists about 1.1 million clones, approximately 75% seen once, with 0.85% to 1% in the top ten. This clone was detected only once. Germline loops: CDR1 MDHEN, CDR2 SYDVKM. V was cut by 6 bases and J by 3 bases, with 12 bases left in between. CDR3 length: 13 residues. This sequence originates from a man aged 18 to 30 in good health. Some clones in this sample may be carry-over from other donors' samples. This chain joins TRBV28 and TRBJ2-7; D is unclear. The sequenced material came from memory CD4+ T cells from PBMCs. Described subset: CD45RA-negative fraction. The DNA of the CDR3 is TGTGCCAGCAGACCCGGACGGATCTACGAGCAGTACTTC. Its translation: CASRPGRIYEQYF. Full variable domain (rest looked up from reference TRBV28 and TRBJ2-7): DVKVTQSSRYLVKRTGEKVFLECVQDMDHENMFWYRQDPGLGLRLIYFSYDVKMKEKGDIPEGYSVSREKKERFSLILESASTNQTSMYLCASRPGRIYEQYFGPGTRLTVT.